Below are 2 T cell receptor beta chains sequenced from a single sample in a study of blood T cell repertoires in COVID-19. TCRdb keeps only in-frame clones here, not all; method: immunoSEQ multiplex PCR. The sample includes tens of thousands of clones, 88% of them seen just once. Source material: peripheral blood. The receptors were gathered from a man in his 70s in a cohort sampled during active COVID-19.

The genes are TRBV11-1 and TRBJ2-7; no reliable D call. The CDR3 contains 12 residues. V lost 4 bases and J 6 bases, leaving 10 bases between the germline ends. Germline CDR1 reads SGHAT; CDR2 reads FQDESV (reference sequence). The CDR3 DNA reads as TGTGCCAGCAGCTGGAGCCGTGGCGAGCAGTACTTC. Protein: CASSWSRGEQYF.

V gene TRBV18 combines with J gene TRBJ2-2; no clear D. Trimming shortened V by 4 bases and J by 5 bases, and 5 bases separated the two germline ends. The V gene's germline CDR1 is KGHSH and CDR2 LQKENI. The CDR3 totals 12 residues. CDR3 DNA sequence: TGTGCCAGCTCACTGCGAACCGGGGAGCTGTTTTTT. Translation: CASSLRTGELFF.